Given below is one TCR beta chain in context. This sample was included in a study of blood T cell repertoires in COVID-19. Study details: Collection of acute and convalescent COVID-19 samples took place in the United States, Italy and Spain. In each case, the material was cDNA or gDNA derived from T cells, B-cell-depleted T cells, or PBMCs.

J lost 11 bases, V lost 5 bases, and 12 bases had no gene match. Germline V CDR1 and CDR2: MNHEY, SVGAGI. The CDR3 loop spans 14 amino acids. In the authors' workflow: Reference gene primers were amplified, and this amplification served to estimate nucleated cell counts. Repertoires were generated with immunoSEQ multiplex PCR, while TCRdb's copy carries only in-frame clones and drops some. V and J calls and clone size follow that table, whereas D and trimming were derived from the DNA. The data show nearly 250,000 clones, about 80% seen once. Sequenced material: peripheral blood. The TCR comes from a woman aged 80 or older with acute or convalescent COVID-19. The chain is built from TRBV6-5 and TRBJ1-1; 9 positions match TRBD1. The CDR3 sequence is CASSRRQGGISAFF. The CDR3 DNA sequence: TGTGCCAGCAGTCGCAGACAGGGGGGGATTTCGGCTTTCTTT.